This T cell receptor beta chain appears in the sequencing data of a study of response to subunit inactivated influenza vaccine. The CDR3 spans 14 residues. Per the germline V gene, CDR1 is LNHNV and CDR2 is YYDKDF (reference sequence). Trimming removed 0 bases from V and 1 base from J, with 7 bases in between. Study outcomes and limitations: Only a handful of new T cells, the authors suggested, are recruited with each seasonal influenza vaccination.

Via MiXCR, TCRdb re-called the RT-PCR reads, giving one row per CDR3 protein. The sample comprises 290,000 or so distinct CDR3 sequences, approximately 23% of which are singletons, and 10% rests with the top ten. This clonotype has more than one count but fewer than ten. The antigen is unknown. The receptor was isolated from a man between 50 and 70 years old who received an inactivated influenza vaccine. The genes are TRBV15 and TRBJ2-7, with D possibly being TRBD2 (5 bases). This specimen was PBMCs from blood, taken approximately 20 months after vaccination. The CDR3 bases are TGTGCCACCAGCAGAGAGGGGAGTTCCTACGAGCAGTACTTC. Translation: CATSREGSSYEQYF.